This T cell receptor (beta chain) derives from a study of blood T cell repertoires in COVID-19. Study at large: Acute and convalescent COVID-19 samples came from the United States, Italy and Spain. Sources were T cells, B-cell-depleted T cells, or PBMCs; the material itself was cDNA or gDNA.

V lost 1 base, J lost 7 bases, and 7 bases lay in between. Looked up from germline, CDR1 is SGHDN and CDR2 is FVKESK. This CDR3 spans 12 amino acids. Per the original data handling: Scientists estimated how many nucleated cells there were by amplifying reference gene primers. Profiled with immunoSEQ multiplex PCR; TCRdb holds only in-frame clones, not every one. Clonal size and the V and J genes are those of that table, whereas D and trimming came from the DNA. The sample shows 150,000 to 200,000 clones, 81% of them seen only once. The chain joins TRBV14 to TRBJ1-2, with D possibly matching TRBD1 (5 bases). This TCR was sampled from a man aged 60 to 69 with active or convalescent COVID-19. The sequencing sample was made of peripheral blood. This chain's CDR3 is CASSQVGVGYTF. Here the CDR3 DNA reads TGTGCCAGCAGCCAAGTAGGGGTTGGCTACACCTTC. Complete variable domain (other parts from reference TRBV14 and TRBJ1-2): EAGVTQFPSHSVIEKGQTVTLRCDPISGHDNLYWYRRVMGKEIKFLLHFVKESKQDESGMPNNRFLAERTGGTYSTLKVQPAELEDSGVYFCASSQVGVGYTFGSGTRLTVV.